The TCR beta chain described here comes from a study of T-cell memory formation after mild COVID-19 (dated by TCRdb to 2020 to 2022). In the study overall: Most TCR sequence clusters were specific to one of the two donors. In a couple of donors, T-cell clones that expanded and contracted after mild COVID-19 were tracked by sequencing TCRalpha and TCRbeta repertoires over time. The cohort was made up of two young adult volunteers, one female and one male, who were previously healthy.

From the germline V gene, CDR1 is ENHRY and CDR2 is SYGVKD. The cysteine opens and the phenylalanine closes a CDR3 of 14 amino acids. Only the CDR3 DNA is retained, 42 bases long and in frame from the first base. After removal of 9 bases from V and 2 bases from J, the junction retains 8 bases not matched to a gene. Data came from an Illumina NovaSeq 6000. TCRalpha and TCRbeta cDNA libraries were built by 5'RACE with constant-segment primers, adding sample barcodes and unique molecular identifiers. RNA was extracted from every sample with Trizol reagent. The libraries were amplified in two PCR steps, and the second step added a second sample barcode and Illumina TruSeq adapters. Sequencing of the libraries was done on an Illumina NovaSeq, producing 2 x 150 bp paired-end reads. In the paper's pipeline: Demultiplexing of reads and collapsing into UMI-guided consensus sequences were performed with migec v1.2.7. Using mixcr v2.1.11, UMI consensuses were aligned to TRA and TRB V and J templates and then assembled into clonotypes. A clonotype was counted as expanded or contracted only when both edgeR and NoisET called the clonotype significant, with the noise models trained on biological replicates. For edgeR calls, the cutoffs were a false discovery rate-adjusted p below 0.01 and a log2 fold-change threshold of 1. As an exploratory analysis of dynamics, max-normalized trajectories of the 1000 most abundant clonotypes were examined by PCA with hierarchical clustering. Separately sequenced CD4+ and CD8+ repertoires were used to assign a CD4 or CD8 phenotype to each responding clone. TCRdb ran its own pipeline on the public reads, namely fastp trimming at Q25 and MiXCR clone calling, and kept in-frame beta chains. Identical CDR3 proteins give one entry, which carries the most common genes and DNA. These V and J calls are TCRdb output, not the study's own analysis. This sample comprises over 350,000 distinct CDR3 sequences, 15% to 20% of them detected only once. In total, the top ten clones hold around a fifth of the sample.

Beyond this particular receptor, the publication reports: The second-wave clones that peaked on day 37 were not confirmed to be SARS-CoV-2 specific. Some responding clones were found in pre-infection memory, which suggests that pre-existing cross-reactive memory T cells took part in the SARS-CoV-2 response. The study covered only a couple of mild cases, and larger cohorts including severe cases with pre-infection samples were considered necessary. Balanced CD4/CD8 phenotypes were observed for clones contracting from day 15 to 85, whereas a bias towards CD4+ was observed for a second wave of clones expanding from day 15 to 37. Contracting CD4+ clones turned up mainly in the CM and EM memory subsets, whereas EMRA was where CD8+ clones were enriched.

PBMCs were isolated by Ficoll-Paque density gradient centrifugation. On this clonotype itself: Its antigen is unknown. Base qualities are not recorded, but no much larger clone differs from it by a single base.

Sample: PBMCs or a T cell subset sorted from them (not recorded which). The sequence was obtained from a man between 18 and 29 years old who had mild COVID-19 (a few samples of this study predate the infection). The sample titles of this study are shuffled in the database, so cell type and time point are left out; the donor was told from shared clones. This sequence uses TRBV10-3 and TRBJ2-3; the central 7 bases match TRBD2. The CDR3 reads CAIQRGPFTDTQYF. The nucleotide sequence is TGTGCCATACAGCGGGGCCCTTTCACAGATACGCAGTATTTT.